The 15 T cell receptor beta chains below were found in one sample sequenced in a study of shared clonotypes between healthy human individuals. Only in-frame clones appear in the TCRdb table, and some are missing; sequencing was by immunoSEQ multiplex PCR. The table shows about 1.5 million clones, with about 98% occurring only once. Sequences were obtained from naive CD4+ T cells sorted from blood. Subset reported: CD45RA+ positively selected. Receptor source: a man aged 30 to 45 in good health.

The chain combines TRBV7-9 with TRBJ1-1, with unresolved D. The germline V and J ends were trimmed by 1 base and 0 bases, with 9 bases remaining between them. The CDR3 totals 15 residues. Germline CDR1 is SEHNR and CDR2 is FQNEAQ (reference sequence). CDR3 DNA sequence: TGTGCCAGCAGCTTAGTCCCACAGATGAACACTGAAGCTTTCTTT. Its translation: CASSLVPQMNTEAFF.

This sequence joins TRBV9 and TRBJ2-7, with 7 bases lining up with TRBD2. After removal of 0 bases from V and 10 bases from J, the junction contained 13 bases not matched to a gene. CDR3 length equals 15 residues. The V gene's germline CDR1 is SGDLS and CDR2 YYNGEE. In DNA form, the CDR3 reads TGTGCCAGCAGCGTAGATGGGACTATCGGTGCGTTACAGTACTTC. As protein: CASSVDGTIGALQYF.

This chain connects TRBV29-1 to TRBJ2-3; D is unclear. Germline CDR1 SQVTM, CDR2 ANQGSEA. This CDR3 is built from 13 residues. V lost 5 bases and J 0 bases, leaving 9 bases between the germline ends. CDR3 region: CSVNGVSTDTQYF. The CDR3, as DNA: TGCAGCGTTAATGGGGTCAGCACAGATACGCAGTATTTT.

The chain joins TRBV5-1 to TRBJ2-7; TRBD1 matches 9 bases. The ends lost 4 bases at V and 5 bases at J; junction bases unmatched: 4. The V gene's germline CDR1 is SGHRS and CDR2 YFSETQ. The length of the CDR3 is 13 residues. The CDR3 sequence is CASSGGTGHEQYF. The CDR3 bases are TGCGCCAGCAGCGGCGGGACAGGGCACGAGCAGTACTTC.

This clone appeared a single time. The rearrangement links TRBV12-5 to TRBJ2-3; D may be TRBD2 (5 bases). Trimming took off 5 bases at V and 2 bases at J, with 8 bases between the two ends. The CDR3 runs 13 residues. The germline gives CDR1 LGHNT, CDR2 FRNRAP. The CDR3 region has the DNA TGTGCTAGTGGTAGCGGCCACACAGATACGCAGTATTTT. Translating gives CASGSGHTDTQYF.

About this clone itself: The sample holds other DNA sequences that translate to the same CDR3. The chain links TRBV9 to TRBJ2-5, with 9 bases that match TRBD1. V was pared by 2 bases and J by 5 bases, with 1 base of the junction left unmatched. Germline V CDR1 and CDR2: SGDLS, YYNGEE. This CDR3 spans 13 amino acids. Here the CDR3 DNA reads TGTGCCAGCAGCGTCGACAGGGGGGAGACCCAGTACTTC. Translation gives CASSVDRGETQYF.

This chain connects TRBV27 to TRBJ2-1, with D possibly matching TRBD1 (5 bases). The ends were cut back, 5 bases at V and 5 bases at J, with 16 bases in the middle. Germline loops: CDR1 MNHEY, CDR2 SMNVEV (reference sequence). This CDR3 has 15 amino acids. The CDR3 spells CASSARGYLNNEQFF. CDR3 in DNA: TGTGCCAGCAGTGCAAGGGGTTATTTAAACAATGAGCAGTTCTTC.

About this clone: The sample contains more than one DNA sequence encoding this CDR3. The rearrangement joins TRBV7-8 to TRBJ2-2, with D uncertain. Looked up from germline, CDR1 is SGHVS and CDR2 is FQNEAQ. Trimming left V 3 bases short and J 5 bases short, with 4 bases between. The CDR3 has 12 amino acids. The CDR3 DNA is TGTGCCAGCAGCTTGTCAACCGGGGAGCTGTTTTTT. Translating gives CASSLSTGELFF.

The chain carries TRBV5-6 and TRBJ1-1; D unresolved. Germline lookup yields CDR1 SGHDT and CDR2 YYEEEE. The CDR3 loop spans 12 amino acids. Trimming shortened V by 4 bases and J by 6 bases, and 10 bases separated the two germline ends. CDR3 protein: CASSLLLSEAFF. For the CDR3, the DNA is TGTGCCAGCAGCCTGTTACTGTCTGAAGCTTTCTTT.

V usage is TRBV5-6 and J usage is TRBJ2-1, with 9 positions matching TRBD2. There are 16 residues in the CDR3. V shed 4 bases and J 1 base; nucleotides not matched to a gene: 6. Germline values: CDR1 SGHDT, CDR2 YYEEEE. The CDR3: CASSPGTSRSYNEQFF. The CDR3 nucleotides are TGTGCCAGCAGCCCGGGGACTAGCAGGTCCTACAATGAGCAGTTCTTC.

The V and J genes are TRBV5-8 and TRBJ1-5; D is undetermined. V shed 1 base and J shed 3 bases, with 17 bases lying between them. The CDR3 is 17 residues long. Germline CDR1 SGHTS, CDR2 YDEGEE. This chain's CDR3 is CASSLLVGAGLNQPQHF. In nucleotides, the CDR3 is TGTGCCAGCAGCTTGTTAGTCGGCGCGGGCCTCAATCAGCCCCAGCATTTT.

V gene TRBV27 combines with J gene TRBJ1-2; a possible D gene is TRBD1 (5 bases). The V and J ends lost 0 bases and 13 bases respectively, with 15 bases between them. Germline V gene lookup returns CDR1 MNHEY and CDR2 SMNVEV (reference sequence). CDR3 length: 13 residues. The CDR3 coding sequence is TGTGCCAGCAGTTTATCGGGTGCAGGGTTATCCACCTTC. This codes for CASSLSGAGLSTF.

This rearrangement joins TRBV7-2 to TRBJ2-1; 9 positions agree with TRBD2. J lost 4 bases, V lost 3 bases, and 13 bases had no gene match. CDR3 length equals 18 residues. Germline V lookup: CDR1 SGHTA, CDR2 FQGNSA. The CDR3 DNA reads TGTGCCAGCAGCTTCGCCGATTCCCCGACTAGCGGTTACAATGAGCAGTTCTTC. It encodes CASSFADSPTSGYNEQFF.

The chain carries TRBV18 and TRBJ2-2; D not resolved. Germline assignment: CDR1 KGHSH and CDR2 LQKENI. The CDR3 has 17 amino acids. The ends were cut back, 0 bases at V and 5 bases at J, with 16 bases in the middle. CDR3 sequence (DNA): TGTGCCAGCTCACCACCACGTGGGATTAAGGGAACCGGGGAGCTGTTTTTT. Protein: CASSPPRGIKGTGELFF.

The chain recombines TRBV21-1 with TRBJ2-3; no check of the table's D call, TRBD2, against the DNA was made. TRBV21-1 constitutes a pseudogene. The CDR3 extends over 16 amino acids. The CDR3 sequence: CASSKLGGRATDTQYF. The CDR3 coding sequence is TGTGCCAGCAGCAAGCTCGGCGGGAGGGCCACAGATACGCAGTATTTT.